This section outlines one T cell receptor (beta chain) sequence together with its context. This sample is part of a study of blood T cell repertoires in COVID-19. About the study: In each case, the material was cDNA or gDNA derived from T cells, B-cell-depleted T cells, or PBMCs.

CDR1 and CDR2 from the germline V gene are SQVTM and ANQGSEA. Trimming at V came to 1 base and at J to 5 bases, leaving 9 bases not matched to a gene. This CDR3 contains 15 residues. Assay: immunoSEQ multiplex PCR; the TCRdb copy retains only in-frame clones and omits some. Of roughly 220,000 clones in the sample, more than 65% were seen once. This TCR came from a woman aged 40 to 50 who had recovered from COVID-19. The chain joins TRBV29-1 to TRBJ2-3, with 7 nucleotides matching TRBD1. Sequenced: peripheral blood. CDR3 sequence (DNA): TGCAGCGTTGAAGCCTCCCCCCAGGGGGTAGATACGCAGTATTTT. Its protein is CSVEASPQGVDTQYF.